In its sample, the clone carrying this T cell receptor beta chain was seen a few times. This CDR3 contains 17 residues. V was clipped by 2 bases and J by 0 bases; unmatched bases: 5. The germline V gene encodes CDR1 SQVTM and CDR2 ANQGSEA. For the diagnoses, clinical symptoms, serum thyroxine and TRAb, thyroid ultrasound and orbital computed tomography were used. This entry comes from a study of T cells in Graves' hyperthyroidism and ophthalmopathy. As for the study in general: Peripheral blood was taken when the disease was first diagnosed, before any treatment began.

Amplification targeted TCR beta CDR3 regions from RNA transcripts. The TCR CDR3 was amplified in a first-round RT-PCR using the HTBI primer set. MiXCR, run by TCRdb on the multiplex PCR reads, gives a single entry per CDR3 protein. The table includes fewer than 900,000 distinct CDR3 sequences, under 20% detected once. What was sequenced was blood. The TCR originated in a woman between 50 and 59 years old with Graves' hyperthyroidism that later progressed to Graves' ophthalmopathy. The chain uses TRBV29-1 and TRBJ2-6, with 9 bases aligning to TRBD1. The CDR3 DNA sequence: TGCAGCGTTGAATCGGGACAGGGTCCCTCTGGGGCCAACGTCCTGACTTTC. It yields the protein CSVESGQGPSGANVLTF. Supplemented by reference TRBV29-1 and TRBJ2-6, the full variable domain reads SAVISQKPSRDICQRGTSLTIQCQVDSQVTMMFWYRQQPGQSLTLIATANQGSEATYESGFVIDKFPISRPNLTFSTLTVSNMSPEDSSIYLCSVESGQGPSGANVLTFGAGSRLTVL.